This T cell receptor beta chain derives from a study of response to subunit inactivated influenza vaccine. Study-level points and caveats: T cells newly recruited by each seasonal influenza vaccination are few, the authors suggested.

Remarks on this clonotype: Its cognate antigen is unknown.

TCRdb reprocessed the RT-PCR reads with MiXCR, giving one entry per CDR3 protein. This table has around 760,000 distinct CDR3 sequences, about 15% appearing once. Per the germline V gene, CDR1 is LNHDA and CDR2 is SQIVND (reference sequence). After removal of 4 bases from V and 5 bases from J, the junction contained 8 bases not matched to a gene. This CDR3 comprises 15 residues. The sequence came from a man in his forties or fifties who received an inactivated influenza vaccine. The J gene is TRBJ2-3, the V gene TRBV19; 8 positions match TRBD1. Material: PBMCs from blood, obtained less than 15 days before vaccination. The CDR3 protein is CASSNAGGPKDTQYF. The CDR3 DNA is TGTGCCAGTAGTAATGCAGGGGGCCCGAAAGATACGCAGTATTTT.